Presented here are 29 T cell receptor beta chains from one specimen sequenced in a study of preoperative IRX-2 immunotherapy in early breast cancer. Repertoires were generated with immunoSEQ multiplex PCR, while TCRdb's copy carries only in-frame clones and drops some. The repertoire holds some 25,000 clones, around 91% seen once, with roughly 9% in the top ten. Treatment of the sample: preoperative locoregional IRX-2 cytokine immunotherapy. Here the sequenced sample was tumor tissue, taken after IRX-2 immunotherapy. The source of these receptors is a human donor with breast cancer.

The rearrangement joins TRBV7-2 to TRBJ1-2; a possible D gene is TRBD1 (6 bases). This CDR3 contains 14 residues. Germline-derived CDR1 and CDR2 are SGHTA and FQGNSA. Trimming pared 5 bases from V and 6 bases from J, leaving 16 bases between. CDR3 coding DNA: TGTGCCAGCAGCCCAGGGGCTCAAACGAATGGCTACACCTTC. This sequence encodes CASSPGAQTNGYTF.

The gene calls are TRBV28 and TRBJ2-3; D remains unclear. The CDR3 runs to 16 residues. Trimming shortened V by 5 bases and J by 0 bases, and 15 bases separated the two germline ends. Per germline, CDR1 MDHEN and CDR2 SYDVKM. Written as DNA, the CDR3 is TGTGCCAGCAGTCCTCTTCGAGGTACTAGCACAGATACGCAGTATTTT. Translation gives CASSPLRGTSTDTQYF.

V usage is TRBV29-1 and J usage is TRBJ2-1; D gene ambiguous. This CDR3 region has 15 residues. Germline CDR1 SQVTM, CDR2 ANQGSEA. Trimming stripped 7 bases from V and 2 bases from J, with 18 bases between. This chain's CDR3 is CSAQLITAAYNEQFF. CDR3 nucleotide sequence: TGCAGCGCCCAGCTCATTACCGCGGCCTACAATGAGCAGTTCTTC.

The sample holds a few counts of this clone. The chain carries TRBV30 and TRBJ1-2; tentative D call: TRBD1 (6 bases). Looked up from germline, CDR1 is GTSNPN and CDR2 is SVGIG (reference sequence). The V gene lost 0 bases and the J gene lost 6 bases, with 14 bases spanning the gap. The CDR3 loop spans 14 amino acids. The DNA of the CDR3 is TGTGCCTGGAGTGTAGTAATGGGGGGCAATGGCTACACCTTC. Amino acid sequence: CAWSVVMGGNGYTF.

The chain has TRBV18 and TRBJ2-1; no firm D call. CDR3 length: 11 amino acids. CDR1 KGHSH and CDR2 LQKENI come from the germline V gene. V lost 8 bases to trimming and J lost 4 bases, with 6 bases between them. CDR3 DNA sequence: TGTGCCAGCGCTCGGTACAATGAGCAGTTCTTC. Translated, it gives CASARYNEQFF. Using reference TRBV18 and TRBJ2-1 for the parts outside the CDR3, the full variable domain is NAGVMQNPRHLVRRRGQEARLRCSPMKGHSHVYWYRQLPEEGLKFMVYLQKENIIDESGMPKERFSAEFPKEGPSILRIQQVVRGDSAAYFCASARYNEQFFGPGTRLTVL.

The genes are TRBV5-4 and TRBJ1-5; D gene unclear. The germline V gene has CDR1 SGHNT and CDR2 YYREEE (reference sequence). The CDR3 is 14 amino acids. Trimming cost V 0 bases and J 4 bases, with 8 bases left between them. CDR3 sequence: CASSLEPGNQPQHF. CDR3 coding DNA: TGTGCCAGCAGCTTGGAACCTGGTAATCAGCCCCAGCATTTT.

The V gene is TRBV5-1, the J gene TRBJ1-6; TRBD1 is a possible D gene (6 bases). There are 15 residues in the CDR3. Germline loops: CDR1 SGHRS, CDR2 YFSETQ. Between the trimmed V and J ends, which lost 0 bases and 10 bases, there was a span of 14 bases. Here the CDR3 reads CASSLEQGIRSPLHF. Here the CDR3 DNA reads TGCGCCAGCAGCTTGGAGCAGGGGATAAGGTCACCCCTCCACTTT.

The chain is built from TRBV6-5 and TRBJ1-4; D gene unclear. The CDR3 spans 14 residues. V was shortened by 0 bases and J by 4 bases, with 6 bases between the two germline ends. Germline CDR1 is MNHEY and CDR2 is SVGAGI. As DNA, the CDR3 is TGTGCCAGCAGTTACTCGAGCGTTAATGAAAAACTGTTTTTT. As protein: CASSYSSVNEKLFF.

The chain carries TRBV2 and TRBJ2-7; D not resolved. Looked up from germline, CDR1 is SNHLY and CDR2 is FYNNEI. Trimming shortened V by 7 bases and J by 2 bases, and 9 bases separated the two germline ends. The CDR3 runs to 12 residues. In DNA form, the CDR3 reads TGTGCCAGCAAGGTCAGTACCTACGAGCAGTACTTC. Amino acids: CASKVSTYEQYF.

In DNA, the CDR3 is TGTGCTAGTGGTGGGGGGGCCCGAGAGACCCAGTACTTC. Its translation: CASGGGARETQYF. This chain links TRBV12-5 with TRBJ2-5; D might be TRBD2 (7 bases). This CDR3 is built from 13 residues. Germline lookup yields CDR1 LGHNT and CDR2 FRNRAP. Trimming left V 5 bases short and J 4 bases short, with 11 bases between.

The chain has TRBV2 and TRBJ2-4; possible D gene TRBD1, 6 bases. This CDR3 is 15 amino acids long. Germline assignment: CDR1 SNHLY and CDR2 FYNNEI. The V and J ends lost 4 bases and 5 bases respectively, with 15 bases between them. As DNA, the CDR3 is TGTGCCAGCAGTGGGGCTGGGGGCGGAGAAAACATTCAGTACTTC. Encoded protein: CASSGAGGGENIQYF.

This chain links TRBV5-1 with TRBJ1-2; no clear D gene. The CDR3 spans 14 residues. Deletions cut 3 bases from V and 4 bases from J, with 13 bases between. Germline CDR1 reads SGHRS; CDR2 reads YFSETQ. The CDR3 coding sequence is TGCGCCAGCAGCTCCCGTGGGTTGAGCTATGGCTACACCTTC. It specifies CASSSRGLSYGYTF.

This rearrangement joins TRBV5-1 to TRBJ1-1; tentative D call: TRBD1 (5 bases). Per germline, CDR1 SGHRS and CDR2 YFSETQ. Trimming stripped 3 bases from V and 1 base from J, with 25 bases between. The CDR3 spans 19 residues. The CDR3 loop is CASSSISLLGGHGNTEAFF. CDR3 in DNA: TGCGCCAGCAGCTCCATATCATTGTTGGGGGGTCATGGGAACACTGAAGCTTTCTTT.

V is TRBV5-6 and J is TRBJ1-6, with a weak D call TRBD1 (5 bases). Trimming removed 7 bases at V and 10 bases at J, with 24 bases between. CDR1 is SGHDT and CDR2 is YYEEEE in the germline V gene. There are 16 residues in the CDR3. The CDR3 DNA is TGTGCCAGCGGCTCCCTTGGAAGACAGCTTGACTCACCCCTCCACTTT. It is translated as CASGSLGRQLDSPLHF.

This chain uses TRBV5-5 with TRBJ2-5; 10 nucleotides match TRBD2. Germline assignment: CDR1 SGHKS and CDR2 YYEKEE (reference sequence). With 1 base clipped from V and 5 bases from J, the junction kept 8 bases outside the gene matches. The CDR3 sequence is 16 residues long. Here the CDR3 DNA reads TGTGCCAGCAGCTTGAGTCCAAGCGGGAGGGGGGAGACCCAGTACTTC. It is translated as CASSLSPSGRGETQYF.

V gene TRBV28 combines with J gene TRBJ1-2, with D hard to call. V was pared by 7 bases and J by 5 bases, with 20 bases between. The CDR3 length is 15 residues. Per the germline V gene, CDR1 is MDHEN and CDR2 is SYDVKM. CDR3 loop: CASTRYLEPLYGYTF. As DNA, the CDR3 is TGTGCCAGCACCCGGTATCTAGAACCTCTTTATGGCTACACCTTC.

The CDR3 here is CSVEGADAGYEQYF. Here the CDR3 DNA reads TGCAGCGTTGAAGGTGCGGACGCGGGATACGAGCAGTACTTC. The chain has TRBV29-1 and TRBJ2-7, with D tentatively TRBD2 (6 bases). CDR1 is SQVTM and CDR2 is ANQGSEA in the germline V gene. The CDR3 is 14 amino acids. The ends were cut back, 1 base at V and 4 bases at J, with 14 bases in the middle.

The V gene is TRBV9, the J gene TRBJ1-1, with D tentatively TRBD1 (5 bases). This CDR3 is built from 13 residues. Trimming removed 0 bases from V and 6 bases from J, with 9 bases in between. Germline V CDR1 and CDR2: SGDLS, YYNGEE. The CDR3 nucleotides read TGTGCCAGCAGCGTAGAGGGGATGGCTGAAGCTTTCTTT. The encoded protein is CASSVEGMAEAFF.

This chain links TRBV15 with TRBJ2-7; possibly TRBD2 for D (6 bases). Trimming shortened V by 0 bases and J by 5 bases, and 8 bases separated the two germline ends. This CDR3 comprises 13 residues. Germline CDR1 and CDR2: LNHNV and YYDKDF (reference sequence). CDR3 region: CATSRDRGNEQYF. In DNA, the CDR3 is TGTGCCACCAGCAGAGATCGGGGGAACGAGCAGTACTTC.

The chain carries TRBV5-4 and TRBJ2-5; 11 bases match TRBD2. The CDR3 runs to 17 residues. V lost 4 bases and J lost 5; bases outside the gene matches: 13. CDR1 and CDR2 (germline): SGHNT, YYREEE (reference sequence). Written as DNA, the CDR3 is TGTGCCAGCAGCCCCCGGACTAGCGGGTCCTTTGGGGAGACCCAGTACTTC. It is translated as CASSPRTSGSFGETQYF. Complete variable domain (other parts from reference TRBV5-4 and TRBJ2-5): ETGVTQSPTHLIKTRGQQVTLRCSSQSGHNTVSWYQQALGQGPQFIFQYYREEENGRGNFPPRFSGLQFPNYSSELNVNALELDDSALYLCASSPRTSGSFGETQYFGPGTRLLVL.

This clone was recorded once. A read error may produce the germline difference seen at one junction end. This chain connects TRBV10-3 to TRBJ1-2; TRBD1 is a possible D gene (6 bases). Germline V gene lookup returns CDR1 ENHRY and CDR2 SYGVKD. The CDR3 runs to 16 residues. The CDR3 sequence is CASSYSLRGFDYGYTF. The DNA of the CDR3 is TGTGCCAGCAGTTACTCGCTCAGGGGTTTCGACTATGGCTACACCTTC.

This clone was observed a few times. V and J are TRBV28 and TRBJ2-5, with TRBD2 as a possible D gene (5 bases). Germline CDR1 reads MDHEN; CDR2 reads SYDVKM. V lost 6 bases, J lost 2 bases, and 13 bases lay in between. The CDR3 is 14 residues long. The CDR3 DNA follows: TGTGCCAGCAGACTCCGACTACGACAAGAGACCCAGTACTTC. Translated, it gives CASRLRLRQETQYF.

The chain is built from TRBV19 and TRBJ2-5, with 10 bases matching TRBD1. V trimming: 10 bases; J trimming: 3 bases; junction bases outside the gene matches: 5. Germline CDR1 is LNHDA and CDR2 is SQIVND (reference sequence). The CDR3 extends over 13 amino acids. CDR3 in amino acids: CATGGTGEETQYF. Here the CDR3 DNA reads TGTGCCACCGGAGGGACAGGGGAAGAGACCCAGTACTTC.

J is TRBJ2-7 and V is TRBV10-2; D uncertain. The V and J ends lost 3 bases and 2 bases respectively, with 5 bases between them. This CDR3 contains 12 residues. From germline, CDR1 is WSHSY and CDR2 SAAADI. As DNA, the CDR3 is TGCGCCAGCAGTGACGGCCCCTACGAGCAGTACTTC. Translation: CASSDGPYEQYF.

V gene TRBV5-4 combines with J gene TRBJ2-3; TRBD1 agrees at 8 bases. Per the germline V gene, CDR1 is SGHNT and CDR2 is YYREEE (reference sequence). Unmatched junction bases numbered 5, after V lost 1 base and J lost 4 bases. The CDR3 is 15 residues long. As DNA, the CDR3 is TGTGCCAGCAGCTTGACAGGACAGGGCGCAGATACGCAGTATTTT. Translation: CASSLTGQGADTQYF.

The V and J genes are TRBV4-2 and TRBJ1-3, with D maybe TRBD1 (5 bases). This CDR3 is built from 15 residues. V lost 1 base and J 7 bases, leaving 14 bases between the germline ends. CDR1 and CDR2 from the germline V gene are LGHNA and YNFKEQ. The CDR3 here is CASSQGTEGDNTIYF. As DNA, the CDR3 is TGTGCCAGCAGCCAAGGCACGGAAGGGGACAACACCATATATTTT.

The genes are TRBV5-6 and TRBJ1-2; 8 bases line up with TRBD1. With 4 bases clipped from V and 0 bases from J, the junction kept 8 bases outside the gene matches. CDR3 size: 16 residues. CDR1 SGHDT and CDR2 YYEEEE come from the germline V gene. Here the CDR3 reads CASSTRDRIANYGYTF. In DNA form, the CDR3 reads TGTGCCAGCAGCACCCGGGACAGGATAGCTAACTATGGCTACACCTTC. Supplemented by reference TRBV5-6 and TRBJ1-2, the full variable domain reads DAGVTQSPTHLIKTRGQQVTLRCSPKSGHDTVSWYQQALGQGPQFIFQYYEEEERQRGNFPDRFSGHQFPNYSSELNVNALLLGDSALYLCASSTRDRIANYGYTFGSGTRLTVV.

CDR3 coding DNA: TGCGCCAGTTGCCCCGGCCTCAACACTGAAGCTTTCTTT. It translates to CASCPGLNTEAFF. The chain recombines TRBV10-2 with TRBJ1-1; D call uncertain. CDR3 size: 13 residues. V lost 9 bases and J lost 2, with 13 bases in between. Per the germline V gene, CDR1 is WSHSY and CDR2 is SAAADI.

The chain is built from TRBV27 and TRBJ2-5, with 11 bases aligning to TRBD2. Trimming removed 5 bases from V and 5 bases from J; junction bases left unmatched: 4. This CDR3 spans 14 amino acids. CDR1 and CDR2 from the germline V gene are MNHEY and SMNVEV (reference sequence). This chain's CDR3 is CASSPTSGGETQYF. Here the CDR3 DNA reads TGTGCCAGCAGTCCAACTAGCGGGGGTGAGACCCAGTACTTC.